Following are 20 T cell receptor beta chains from one sample sequenced in a study of T cell responses to AZD1222 COVID-19 vaccine. The table came from immunoSEQ multiplex PCR; TCRdb's copy has only in-frame clones and leaves some out. The data show 80,000 to 90,000 clones, about 90% seen once. Sequencing was performed on peripheral blood, taken on day 0 of MenACWY control vaccination. These receptors all stem from an adult in good health.

This clone was seen once. The chain couples TRBV3-1 (or the pseudogene TRBV3-2) to TRBJ2-3, with D unresolved. CDR1 is LGHDT and CDR2 is YNNKEL in the germline V gene (reference sequence). V was shortened by 4 bases and J by 4 bases, with 6 bases between the two germline ends. The CDR3 contains 12 residues. CDR3 in amino acids: CASSRGADTQYF. CDR3 coding DNA: TGTGCCAGCAGCCGCGGTGCAGATACGCAGTATTTT.

J is TRBJ2-3 and V is TRBV24-1, with D uncertain. Per germline, CDR1 KGHDR and CDR2 SFDVKD. Trimming cost V 4 bases and J 3 bases, with 19 bases left between them. The CDR3 length is 17 residues. CDR3 coding DNA: TGTGCCACCAGTGACCGAGAATCCCAGCCAAATACAGATACGCAGTATTTT. Protein: CATSDRESQPNTDTQYF.

The chain carries TRBV10-2 and TRBJ2-7, with TRBD1 matching over 7 bases. V gave up 6 bases and J gave up 0 bases; unmatched junction bases: 8. The length of the CDR3 is 15 residues. Germline CDR1 reads WSHSY; CDR2 reads SAAADI. CDR3 region: CASSPRQGSSYEQYF. CDR3 coding DNA: TGCGCCAGCAGCCCCCGACAGGGAAGCTCCTACGAGCAGTACTTC.

The chain uses TRBV19 and TRBJ2-3; 8 positions match TRBD1. Unmatched junction bases numbered 7, after V lost 7 bases and J lost 4 bases. The CDR3 is 14 amino acids. Per germline, CDR1 LNHDA and CDR2 SQIVND (reference sequence). DNA for the CDR3: TGTGCCAGTAAGGCACAGGGGGTCCCAGATACGCAGTATTTT. Translation gives CASKAQGVPDTQYF.

The gene calls are TRBV19 and TRBJ2-3, with D unresolved. The germline gives CDR1 LNHDA, CDR2 SQIVND (reference sequence). With 5 bases removed from V and 4 bases from J, the gap between germline ends came to 7 bases. This CDR3 is built from 12 residues. For the CDR3, the DNA is TGTGCCAGTAGTCCGGTAGCAGATACGCAGTATTTT. Protein: CASSPVADTQYF.

The chain combines TRBV18 with TRBJ2-3; D not resolved. The germline CDR1 and CDR2 sequences are KGHSH and LQKENI. The CDR3 covers 14 residues. V shed 2 bases and J shed 6 bases, with 12 bases lying between them. This chain's CDR3 is CASSPAPVVDTQYF. CDR3 in DNA: TGTGCCAGCTCACCAGCCCCAGTGGTGGATACGCAGTATTTT.

Turning to this clone: The same CDR3 can be traced to other DNA sequences in this sample. V and J are TRBV2 and TRBJ1-1; possible D gene TRBD1, 6 bases. Germline CDR1 and CDR2: SNHLY and FYNNEI. This CDR3 spans 13 amino acids. V was cut by 6 bases and J by 1 base, with 9 bases left in between. In nucleotides, the CDR3 is TGTGCCAGCAGGGCACAGGGGAACACTGAAGCTTTCTTT. Translated: CASRAQGNTEAFF.

The chain carries TRBV5-5 and TRBJ2-7; no clear D gene. The V gene's germline CDR1 is SGHKS and CDR2 YYEKEE (reference sequence). Trimming pared 9 bases from V and 0 bases from J, leaving 19 bases between. This CDR3 is built from 15 residues. The chain's CDR3 is CATNFGQANSYEQYF. CDR3 nucleotide sequence: TGTGCCACAAATTTCGGGCAGGCCAACTCCTACGAGCAGTACTTC.

This chain uses TRBV16 with TRBJ1-4, with D perhaps matching TRBD1 (5 bases). The CDR3 has 14 residues. Germline loops: CDR1 KGHSY, CDR2 FQNENV. V shed 0 bases and J shed 7 bases, with 9 bases lying between them. The CDR3 sequence: CASSQSAGVEKLFF. The DNA of the CDR3 is TGTGCCAGCAGCCAATCTGCGGGGGTTGAAAAACTGTTTTTT.

V and J are TRBV7-2 and TRBJ1-4, with unresolved D. Germline V gives CDR1 SGHTA, CDR2 FQGNSA. CDR3 size: 13 residues. V was clipped by 0 bases and J by 8 bases, with 7 bases between them. CDR3 residues: CASSLALGEKLFF. In DNA, the CDR3 is TGTGCCAGCAGCTTAGCTTTAGGCGAAAAACTGTTTTTT. The complete variable domain, with remaining parts taken from reference TRBV7-2 and TRBJ1-4, reads GAGVSQSPSNKVTEKGKDVELRCDPISGHTALYWYRQSLGQGLEFLIYFQGNSAPDKSGLPSDRFSAERTGGSVSTLTIQRTQQEDSAVYLCASSLALGEKLFFGSGTQLSVL.

The chain joins TRBV12-3 or TRBV12-4 to TRBJ2-5, with a weak D call TRBD2 (7 bases). Trimming removed 6 bases at V and 5 bases at J, with 13 bases between. CDR3 length: 13 residues. The CDR3 loop reads CASSRGARETQYF. CDR3 DNA: TGTGCCAGCAGCCGGGGGGCCCGGGAGACCCAGTACTTC.

The chain uses TRBV9 and TRBJ2-5; no reliable D call. This CDR3 comprises 14 residues. Germline loops: CDR1 SGDLS, CDR2 YYNGEE. Trimming removed 0 bases at V and 2 bases at J, with 8 bases between. DNA of the CDR3: TGTGCCAGCAGCGTAGGGACCTGGCAAGAGACCCAGTACTTC. It is translated as CASSVGTWQETQYF.

The gene calls are TRBV10-3 and TRBJ2-1; tentative D call: TRBD2 (5 bases). Per the germline V gene, CDR1 is ENHRY and CDR2 is SYGVKD. The CDR3 totals 12 residues. V was pared by 9 bases and J by 3 bases, with 9 bases between. As DNA, the CDR3 is TGTGCCATTAGCGAGATCTACAATGAGCAGTTCTTC. This gives the protein CAISEIYNEQFF.

The J gene is TRBJ1-2, the V gene TRBV14, with D unresolved. The V gene's germline CDR1 is SGHDN and CDR2 FVKESK. The germline V and J ends were trimmed by 1 base and 7 bases, with 10 bases remaining between them. This CDR3 comprises 13 residues. The CDR3 reads CASSQAQWSGYTF. CDR3 DNA sequence: TGTGCCAGCAGCCAAGCACAGTGGAGTGGCTACACCTTC.

CDR3 nucleotide sequence: TGTGCCATCAGTGAGAGGGGGACCCTAGCCAAAAACATTCAGTACTTC. Its protein is CAISERGTLAKNIQYF. The rearrangement links TRBV10-3 to TRBJ2-4, with a weak D call TRBD1 (6 bases). The CDR3 contains 16 residues. V lost 2 bases to trimming and J lost 0 bases, with 11 bases between them. CDR1 is ENHRY and CDR2 is SYGVKD in the germline V gene.

This rearrangement joins TRBV3-1 (or the pseudogene TRBV3-2) to TRBJ2-7, with TRBD1 matching over 9 bases. J lost 2 bases, V lost 9 bases, and 5 bases had no gene match. The germline gives CDR1 LGHDT, CDR2 YNNKEL (reference sequence). This CDR3 has 13 residues. In DNA form, the CDR3 reads TGTGCCAGGAGGGACAGGGATGCCTACGAGCAGTACTTC. Its protein product is CARRDRDAYEQYF.

The chain is built from TRBV4-2 and TRBJ2-3; 8 bases match TRBD2. V trimming: 4 bases; J trimming: 6 bases; junction bases outside the gene matches: 9. Germline V gives CDR1 LGHNA, CDR2 YNFKEQ. This CDR3 has 15 amino acids. The CDR3 coding sequence is TGTGCCAGCAGCCCGAAATTAGCGGGAACGGATACGCAGTATTTT. Translated: CASSPKLAGTDTQYF.

This clone was recorded a few times. V usage is TRBV10-1 and J usage is TRBJ2-1; tentative D call: TRBD1 (6 bases). Trimming stripped 6 bases from V and 3 bases from J, with 18 bases between. CDR1 and CDR2 (germline): WNHNN, SYGVQD (reference sequence). The CDR3 covers 16 residues. This CDR3 reads CASRLLQGPNYNEQFF. CDR3 in DNA: TGCGCCAGCAGACTTCTTCAGGGGCCCAACTACAATGAGCAGTTCTTC.

The table lists this clone with a count of one. V usage is TRBV10-2 and J usage is TRBJ2-1, with 12 bases lining up with TRBD2. The V gene's germline CDR1 is WSHSY and CDR2 SAAADI. The ends lost 7 bases at V and 5 bases at J; junction bases unmatched: 9. The CDR3 extends over 16 amino acids. CDR3 residues: CASTPTLAGGHNEQFF. CDR3 bases: TGCGCCAGCACCCCGACGCTAGCGGGGGGGCACAATGAGCAGTTCTTC.

The rearrangement joins TRBV18 to TRBJ1-1; D not certain. Germline V gene data show CDR1 as KGHSH and CDR2 as LQKENI. V shed 1 base and J shed 1 base, with 13 bases lying between them. The CDR3 extends over 16 amino acids. The CDR3: CASSPLVLLKNTEAFF. CDR3 DNA sequence: TGTGCCAGCTCACCACTAGTCCTCCTTAAGAACACTGAAGCTTTCTTT.